This T cell receptor beta chain was retrieved from a study of circulating tumor DNA in untreated peripheral T-cell lymphoma (dated by TCRdb to 2020 to 2022). Baseline tumor tissue collected before treatment was sequenced to identify tumor-specific TCR clonotypes. Next-generation sequencing of T-cell receptor sequences was used to monitor peripheral T-cell lymphoma patients receiving frontline treatment on a trial. Paper-wide results and their limitations: Tumor-specific clonotypes were identified in 76% of patients, from about 84% of baseline tissues and 67% of baseline serum samples.

At the junction V is shortened by 2 bases and J by 5 bases, with 9 bases in between. Including cysteine and phenylalanine, the CDR3 has 13 amino acids. Solely the CDR3 DNA is kept, with 39 bases framed from the first base. For CDR1 and CDR2, the germline V gene (reference sequence) lists LNHDA and SQIVND. Libraries were made using the immunoSEQ multiplex PCR assay. This immuneACCESS table, as held by TCRdb, lists in-frame sequences with V and J called but not all clones. Of the missing ones, under half trace to an unresolved V gene in checked studies; the others have no known cause. The sample table contains hundreds of clones; only one count was recorded for about 76% of them. The ten largest clones represent roughly 3% of the sample. Concerning this clone: The specificity of this receptor is unknown. Qualities for individual bases were not recorded, and no much larger clone is one base off.

Recombination connected TRBV19 to TRBJ1-1; the D gene lacks a confident call. Sequenced input: tumor tissue. The source is a human donor with peripheral T-cell lymphoma. The CDR3 region: CASSIRPGTEAFF. At the DNA level, the sequence is TGTGCCAGTAGTATAAGGCCTGGAACTGAAGCTTTCTTT.